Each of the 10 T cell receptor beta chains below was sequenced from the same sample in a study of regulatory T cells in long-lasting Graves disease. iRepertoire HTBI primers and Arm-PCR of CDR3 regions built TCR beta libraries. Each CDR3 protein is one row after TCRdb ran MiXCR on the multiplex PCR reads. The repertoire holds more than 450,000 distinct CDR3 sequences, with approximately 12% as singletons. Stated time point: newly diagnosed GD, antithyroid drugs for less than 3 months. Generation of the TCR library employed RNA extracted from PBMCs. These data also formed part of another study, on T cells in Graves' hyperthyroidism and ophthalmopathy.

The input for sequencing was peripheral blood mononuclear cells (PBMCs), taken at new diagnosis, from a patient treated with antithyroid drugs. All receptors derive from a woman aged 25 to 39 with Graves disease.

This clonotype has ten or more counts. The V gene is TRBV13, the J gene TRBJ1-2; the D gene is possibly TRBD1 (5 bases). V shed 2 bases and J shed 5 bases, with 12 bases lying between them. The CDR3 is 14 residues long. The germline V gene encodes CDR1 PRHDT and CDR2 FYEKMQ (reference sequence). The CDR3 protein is CASSLKAGPYGYTF. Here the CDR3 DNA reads TGTGCCAGCAGCTTAAAAGCAGGGCCGTATGGCTACACCTTC.

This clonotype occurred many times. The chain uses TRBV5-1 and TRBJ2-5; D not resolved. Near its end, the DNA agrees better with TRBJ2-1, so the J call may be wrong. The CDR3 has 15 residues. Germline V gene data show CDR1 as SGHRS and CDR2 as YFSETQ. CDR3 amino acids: CASSLGVRAYNEQFF. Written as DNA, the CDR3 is TGCGCCAGCAGCTTGGGGGTGAGAGCCTACAATGAGCAGTTCTTC.

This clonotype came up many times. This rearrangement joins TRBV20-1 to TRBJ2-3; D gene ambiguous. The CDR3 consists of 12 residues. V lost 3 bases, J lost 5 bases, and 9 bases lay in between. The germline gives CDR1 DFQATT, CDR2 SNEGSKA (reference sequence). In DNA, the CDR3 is TGCAGTGCTAGGCGATCTATAGATACGCAGTATTTT. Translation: CSARRSIDTQYF.

CDR3 residues: CASSQDGQGNYGYTF. Here the CDR3 DNA reads TGCGCCAGCAGCCAAGACGGCCAGGGAAACTATGGCTACACCTTC. The rearrangement links TRBV4-1 to TRBJ1-2; a weak D match, TRBD1 (5 bases). From germline, CDR1 is MGHRA and CDR2 YSYEKL. V was shortened by 0 bases and J by 2 bases, with 10 bases between the two germline ends. This CDR3 is 15 amino acids long.

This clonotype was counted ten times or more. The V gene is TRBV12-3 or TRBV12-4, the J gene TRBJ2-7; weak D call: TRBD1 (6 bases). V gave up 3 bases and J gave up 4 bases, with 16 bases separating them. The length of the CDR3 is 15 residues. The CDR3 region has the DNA TGTGCCAGCAGTTTGATGGGGACATCTGCGTACGAGCAGTACTTC. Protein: CASSLMGTSAYEQYF.

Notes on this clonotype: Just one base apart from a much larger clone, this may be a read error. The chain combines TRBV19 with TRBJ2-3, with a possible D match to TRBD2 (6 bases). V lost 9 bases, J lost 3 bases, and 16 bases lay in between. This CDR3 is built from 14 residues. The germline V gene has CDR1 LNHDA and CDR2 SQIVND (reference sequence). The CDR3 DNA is TGTGCCAGCTCATCGGGAGTTTGGACAGATACGCAGTATTTT. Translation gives CASSSGVWTDTQYF. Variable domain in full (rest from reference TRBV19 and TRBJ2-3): DGGITQSPKYLFRKEGQNVTLSCEQNLNHDAMYWYRQDPGQGLRLIYYSQIVNDFQKGDIAEGYSVSREKKESFPLTVTSAQKNPTAFYLCASSSGVWTDTQYFGPGTRLTVL.

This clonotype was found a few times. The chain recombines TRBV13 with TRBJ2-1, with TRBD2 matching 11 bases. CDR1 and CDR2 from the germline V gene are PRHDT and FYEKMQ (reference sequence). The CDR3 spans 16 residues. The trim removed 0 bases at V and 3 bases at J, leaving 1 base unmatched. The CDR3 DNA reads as TGTGCCAGCAGCTTAGGTACTAGCGGGGGCTACAATGAGCAGTTCTTC. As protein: CASSLGTSGGYNEQFF.

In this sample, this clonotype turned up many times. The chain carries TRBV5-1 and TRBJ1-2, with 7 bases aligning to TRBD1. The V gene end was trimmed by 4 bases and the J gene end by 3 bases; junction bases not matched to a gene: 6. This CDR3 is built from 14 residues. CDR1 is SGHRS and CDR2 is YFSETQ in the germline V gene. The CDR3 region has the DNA TGCGCCAGCAGCAAGACAGGGAGCGACTATGGCTACACCTTC. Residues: CASSKTGSDYGYTF. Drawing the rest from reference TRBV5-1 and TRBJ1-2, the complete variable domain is KAGVTQTPRYLIKTRGQQVTLSCSPISGHRSVSWYQQTPGQGLQFLFEYFSETQRNKGNFPGRFSGRQFSNSRSEMNVSTLELGDSALYLCASSKTGSDYGYTFGSGTRLTVV.

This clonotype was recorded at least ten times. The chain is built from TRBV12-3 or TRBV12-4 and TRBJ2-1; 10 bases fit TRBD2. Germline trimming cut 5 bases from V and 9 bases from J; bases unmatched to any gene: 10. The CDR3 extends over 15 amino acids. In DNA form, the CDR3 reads TGTGCCAGCAGTCCCCGCGTGAGCGGGAGGGGTGAGCAGTTCTTC. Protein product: CASSPRVSGRGEQFF.

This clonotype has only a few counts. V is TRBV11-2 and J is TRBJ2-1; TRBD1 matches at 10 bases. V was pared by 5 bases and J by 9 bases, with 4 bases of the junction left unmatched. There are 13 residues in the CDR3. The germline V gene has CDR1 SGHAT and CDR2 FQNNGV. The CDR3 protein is CASSPRDRGEQFF. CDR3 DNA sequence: TGTGCCAGCAGCCCCAGGGACAGGGGTGAGCAGTTCTTC.